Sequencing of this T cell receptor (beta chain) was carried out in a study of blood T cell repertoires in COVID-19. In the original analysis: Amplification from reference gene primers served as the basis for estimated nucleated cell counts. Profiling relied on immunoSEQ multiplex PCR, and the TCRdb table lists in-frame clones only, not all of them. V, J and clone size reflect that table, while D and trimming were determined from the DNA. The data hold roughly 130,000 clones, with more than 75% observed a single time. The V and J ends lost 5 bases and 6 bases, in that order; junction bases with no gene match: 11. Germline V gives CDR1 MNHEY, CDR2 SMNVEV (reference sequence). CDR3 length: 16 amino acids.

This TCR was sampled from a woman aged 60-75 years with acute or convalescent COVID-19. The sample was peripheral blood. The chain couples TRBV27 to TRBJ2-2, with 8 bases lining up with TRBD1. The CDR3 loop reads CASSARRQGAPGELFF. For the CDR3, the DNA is TGTGCCAGCAGTGCAAGACGTCAGGGGGCGCCCGGGGAGCTGTTTTTT.